This paragraph covers one T cell receptor (beta chain) sequence. These data belong to a study of blood T cell repertoires in COVID-19. Overall study: The United States, Italy and Spain were the sources of the acute and convalescent COVID-19 samples. T cells, B-cell-depleted T cells, or PBMCs supplied cDNA or gDNA.

Authors' data handling: Estimation of nucleated cell counts was performed using reference gene primer amplification. Using immunoSEQ multiplex PCR, the repertoire was profiled, and TCRdb retains in-frame clones only, with some absent. D and trimming were read from the DNA, whereas the V and J calls and clone size are those reported in that table. This table holds tens of thousands of clones, 87% found once. Trimming removed 6 bases from V and 8 bases from J; junction bases left unmatched: 20. Germline V CDR1 and CDR2: MGHDK, SYGVNS. CDR3 length: 17 residues. The gene calls are TRBV25-1 and TRBJ2-3; TRBD2 aligns across 7 bases. The specimen sequenced was peripheral blood. This receptor was taken from a woman of 80 years or more with acute or convalescent COVID-19. The CDR3 DNA reads as TGTGCCAGCAGCCTACGACTGGCCAGCGGGATTGATGGTACGCAGTATTTT. Translating gives CASSLRLASGIDGTQYF.